The entry below gives a single T cell receptor beta chain sequence along with its context. Its antigen is currently unknown. Trimming removed 1 base from V and 4 bases from J, with 10 bases in between. The CDR3 is made up of 14 amino acids. CDR1 SEHNR and CDR2 FQNEAQ come from the germline V gene (reference sequence). This sample is part of a study of cytomegalovirus exposure and HLA in healthy donors. The study, taken as a whole, reports: Highest at DRB1 and lowest at HLA-C, TCR association rates differed among HLA loci in a later analysis.

The PCR ran on 60 Vbeta and 13 Jbeta primers. Clones were read by immunoSEQ multiplex PCR, and TCRdb kept only the in-frame ones, dropping some. The sample yields some 200,000 clones, roughly 84% seen once. The receptor was isolated from a man between 45 and 60 years old in good health and CMV-seronegative. Sequenced: PBMCs. V gene TRBV7-9 combines with J gene TRBJ1-2; tentatively, D is TRBD1 (5 bases). CDR3 region: CASSLEQAPYGYTF. The CDR3 DNA reads TGTGCCAGCAGCTTAGAACAGGCGCCCTATGGCTACACCTTC.